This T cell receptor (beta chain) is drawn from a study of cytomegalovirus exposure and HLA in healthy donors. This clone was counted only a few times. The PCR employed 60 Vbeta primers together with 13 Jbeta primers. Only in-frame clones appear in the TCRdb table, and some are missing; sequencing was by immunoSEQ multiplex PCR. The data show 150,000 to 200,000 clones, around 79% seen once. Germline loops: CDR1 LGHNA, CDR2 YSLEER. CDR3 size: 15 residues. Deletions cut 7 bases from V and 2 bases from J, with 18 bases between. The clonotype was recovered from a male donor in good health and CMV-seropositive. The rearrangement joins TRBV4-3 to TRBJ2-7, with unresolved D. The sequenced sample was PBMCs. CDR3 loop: CASTYLSEVPYEQYF. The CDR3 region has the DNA TGCGCCAGCACCTATCTGAGCGAGGTACCCTACGAGCAGTACTTC.